This T cell receptor (beta chain) was captured in a study of blood T cells in healthy people across ages. This clonotype was seen just once. This CDR3 comprises 18 residues. J gave up 0 bases and V 5 bases, and 7 bases lay outside the gene matches. RNA extraction gave at least 5.5 micrograms of total RNA per sample. A second PCR of about 6 to 11 cycles used a sample-barcoded 5' primer and a J-beta primer mix. TCRdb reprocessed the 5' RACE reads via MiXCR and lists one record per CDR3 protein. The data contain 1.4 million or so distinct CDR3 sequences, roughly two fifths of them singletons. The chain couples TRBV12-3 or TRBV12-4 to TRBJ2-6; TRBD1 aligns across 10 bases. The sequenced sample was blood. The receptor's source is a woman under 30 in good health. The CDR3 nucleotides read TGTGCCAGCAGTCCAGGGACAGGGGTTAGCTCTGGGGCCAACGTCCTGACTTTC. Translated, it gives CASSPGTGVSSGANVLTF.